This entry features one TCR beta chain sequence. Its antigen is unidentified. The source of the sample is a study of graft-versus-host responses after intestinal transplantation. Study-wide background: Multivisceral, liver-intestinal, or isolated intestinal grafts went to recipients. Once they had received anti-thymocyte globulin induction, all recipients took tacrolimus and steroids for about 3 years. Study-level findings and limits: Early post-transplant falls in HvG clones accompanied the peak levels of circulating GvH clones. GvH clones were found in recipient marrow; some appeared first in ileum or blood.

The CDR3 is 14 amino acids. Per germline, CDR1 MNHEY and CDR2 SMNVEV (reference sequence). V lost 2 bases and J lost 15, with 20 bases in between. Method: immunoSEQ multiplex PCR; TCRdb's copy keeps in-frame clones and lacks some. This sample has roughly 60,000 clones, with around 91% found just once. This sequence was found in a human patient who received an intestinal transplant, so some T cells may come from the graft donor. Sequenced material: PBMCs, taken approximately 120 days after intestinal transplantation. The J gene is TRBJ2-1, the V gene TRBV27; D might be TRBD1 (6 bases). This chain's CDR3 is CASSLGGGLLRWFF. The CDR3, as DNA: TGTGCCAGCAGTTTAGGGGGCGGCCTCCTCCGCTGGTTCTTC.